These 14 T cell receptor beta chains came from one sample sequenced in a study of blood T cell repertoires in COVID-19. Only in-frame clones appear in the TCRdb table, and some are missing; sequencing was by immunoSEQ multiplex PCR. The data contain approximately 250,000 clones, roughly 86% of them singletons. Sequencing was performed on peripheral blood. These receptors were taken from a man aged 35 to 55 with active or convalescent COVID-19.

This rearrangement joins TRBV7-9 to TRBJ1-5; weak D call: TRBD1 (6 bases). Trimming stripped 4 bases from V and 5 bases from J, with 9 bases between. The CDR3 is 13 residues long. Per the germline V gene, CDR1 is SEHNR and CDR2 is FQNEAQ (reference sequence). For the CDR3, the DNA is TGTGCCAGCAGCTCTTCAGGGGATCAGCCCCAGCATTTT. It yields the protein CASSSSGDQPQHF.

The chain uses TRBV19 and TRBJ2-2, with 14 bases identical to TRBD2. Germline lookup yields CDR1 LNHDA and CDR2 SQIVND (reference sequence). The V and J ends lost 2 bases and 4 bases, in that order; junction bases with no gene match: 9. The CDR3 consists of 19 residues. Here the CDR3 DNA reads TGTGCCAGTAGTATACGAGGAAGGACTAGCGGGAGGCCCACCGGGGAGCTGTTTTTT. Protein sequence: CASSIRGRTSGRPTGELFF.

This rearrangement joins TRBV6-5 to TRBJ2-3; unclear D gene. This CDR3 is 14 amino acids long. V was trimmed by 5 bases and J by 2 bases, leaving 11 bases between them. In germline, CDR1 is MNHEY, CDR2 SVGAGI. CDR3 nucleotides: TGTGCCAGCAGTATTAGCAGATACACAGATACGCAGTATTTT. Its protein is CASSISRYTDTQYF.

The V gene is TRBV11-2, the J gene TRBJ1-5, with D uncertain. Trimming took off 5 bases at V and 4 bases at J, with 15 bases between the two ends. The CDR3 covers 15 residues. Germline V CDR1 and CDR2: SGHAT, FQNNGV. CDR3 DNA: TGTGCCAGCAGCGCCGCGGGCCTTAGTAATCAGCCCCAGCATTTT. Residues: CASSAAGLSNQPQHF.

The rearrangement links TRBV3-1 (or the pseudogene TRBV3-2) to TRBJ2-7, with D unresolved. Germline values: CDR1 LGHDT, CDR2 YNNKEL (reference sequence). This CDR3 is built from 12 residues. The V end lost 6 bases, the J end lost 5 bases, and 11 bases lay between the germline ends. The CDR3, as DNA: TGTGCCAGCAGGACAAGAGACCACGAGCAGTACTTC. It specifies CASRTRDHEQYF.

The chain couples TRBV19 to TRBJ1-2; 7 bases are shared with TRBD1. Germline assignment: CDR1 LNHDA and CDR2 SQIVND (reference sequence). This CDR3 comprises 17 residues. J lost 6 bases, V lost 3 bases, and 16 bases had no gene match. The CDR3 loop reads CASSMGFRDRGQDGYTF. DNA of the CDR3: TGTGCCAGTAGTATGGGCTTCCGGGACCGCGGACAGGATGGCTACACCTTC.

The J gene is TRBJ1-1, the V gene TRBV6-2 or TRBV6-3; D not certain. CDR3 length: 12 residues. The V gene's germline CDR1 is MNHEY and CDR2 SVGEGT. V lost 2 bases, J lost 3 bases, and 4 bases lay in between. CDR3 protein: CASSYRDTEAFF. CDR3 nucleotides: TGTGCCAGCAGTTACCGGGACACTGAAGCTTTCTTT.

The V call is TRBV28, the J call TRBJ1-4; TRBD1 matches at 7 bases. The CDR3 sequence is 14 residues long. V lost 10 bases, J lost 8 bases, and 13 bases stayed unmatched. CDR1 is MDHEN, CDR2 SYDVKM, per germline. CDR3 residues: CATKTRGRHEKLFF. DNA for the CDR3: TGTGCCACCAAGACGAGGGGGCGCCACGAAAAACTGTTTTTT.

This sequence joins TRBV10-2 and TRBJ2-7; 10 bases agree with TRBD1. Germline CDR1 reads WSHSY; CDR2 reads SAAADI. The CDR3 is 11 residues long. J was trimmed by 11 bases and V by 6 bases; bases with no gene match: 4. CDR3 coding DNA: TGCGCCAGCAGGAGCGGGACAGGGGAGTACTTC. Its protein product is CASRSGTGEYF.

The chain carries TRBV5-4 and TRBJ1-2; perhaps TRBD1 as D (5 bases). The germline V gene encodes CDR1 SGHNT and CDR2 YYREEE (reference sequence). The CDR3 covers 15 residues. V shed 5 bases and J shed 6 bases, with 20 bases lying between them. The CDR3 loop reads CASSSEAPREDGYTF. As DNA, the CDR3 is TGTGCCAGCAGTAGCGAGGCTCCCAGGGAGGATGGCTACACCTTC.

The table lists this clone with a few counts. The rearrangement links TRBV3-1 (or the pseudogene TRBV3-2) to TRBJ2-3; a weak D match, TRBD2 (6 bases). V was shortened by 0 bases and J by 7 bases, with 17 bases between the two germline ends. The length of the CDR3 is 16 residues. CDR1 LGHDT and CDR2 YNNKEL come from the germline V gene (reference sequence). CDR3 protein: CASSQDERATRNTQYF. The CDR3 nucleotides are TGTGCCAGCAGCCAAGATGAGCGGGCGACCAGGAATACGCAGTATTTT.

The chain combines TRBV5-4 with TRBJ2-7; a weak D match, TRBD1 (6 bases). The CDR3 length is 14 residues. CDR1 SGHNT and CDR2 YYREEE come from the germline V gene (reference sequence). With 1 base removed from V and 6 bases from J, the gap between germline ends came to 14 bases. The CDR3 spells CASSLQGKVREQYF. CDR3 sequence (DNA): TGTGCCAGCAGCTTGCAGGGGAAGGTACGCGAGCAGTACTTC. The entire variable domain, with the rest obtained from reference TRBV5-4 and TRBJ2-7, is as follows: ETGVTQSPTHLIKTRGQQVTLRCSSQSGHNTVSWYQQALGQGPQFIFQYYREEENGRGNFPPRFSGLQFPNYSSELNVNALELDDSALYLCASSLQGKVREQYFGPGTRLTVT.

The chain employs TRBV24-1 and TRBJ2-5, with TRBD2 as a possible D gene (5 bases). V lost 4 bases and J 5 bases, leaving 7 bases between the germline ends. The germline V gene encodes CDR1 KGHDR and CDR2 SFDVKD. This CDR3 spans 12 amino acids. CDR3 coding DNA: TGTGCCACCAGTGACGGGGTGGAGACCCAGTACTTC. It is translated as CATSDGVETQYF.

V usage is TRBV11-2 and J usage is TRBJ2-1, with 13 bases fitting TRBD2. The CDR3 is 17 amino acids. The ends lost 5 bases at V and 12 bases at J; junction bases unmatched: 16. CDR1 and CDR2 from the germline V gene are SGHAT and FQNNGV. The CDR3: CASSLLASGTSGTGQFF. For the CDR3, the DNA is TGTGCCAGCAGCCTCCTCGCCTCCGGGACTAGCGGGACGGGGCAGTTCTTC.